This record looks at one TCR beta chain sequence and its context. This sample is drawn from a study of blood T cell repertoires in COVID-19. The CDR3 contains 15 residues. Germline CDR1 and CDR2: SGHRS and YFSETQ. Trimming pared 6 bases from V and 0 bases from J, leaving 12 bases between. The assay was immunoSEQ multiplex PCR, and TCRdb's table has in-frame clones only and misses some. Of a few hundred thousand clones listed, around 90% are singletons. The rearrangement links TRBV5-1 to TRBJ1-4; a possible D gene is TRBD1 (6 bases). The sequencing input was PBMCs or T cells enriched from blood (not recorded which). This receptor was taken from a woman aged 50 to 60 who had recovered from COVID-19. CDR3 region: CASKGGEATNEKLFF. CDR3 coding DNA: TGCGCCAGCAAGGGGGGGGAGGCAACTAATGAAAAACTGTTTTTT.